Below, 12 T cell receptor beta chains from the same sample are listed, as sequenced in a study of cytomegalovirus exposure and HLA in healthy donors. 60 Vbeta and 13 Jbeta primers were used in PCR. Measured with immunoSEQ multiplex PCR; TCRdb has only the in-frame clones, and not every one. The record lists 80,000 to 95,000 clones, of which the ten most abundant hold approximately 1.1%. The sequencing input was PBMCs. Receptors were obtained from a woman in her twenties or thirties in good health and CMV-seronegative.

The chain has TRBV28 and TRBJ1-2, with a possible D match to TRBD1 (6 bases). The V end lost 5 bases, the J end lost 4 bases, and 8 bases lay between the germline ends. CDR1 is MDHEN and CDR2 is SYDVKM in the germline V gene. This CDR3 region has 12 residues. The CDR3 DNA follows: TGTGCCAGCAGTCCAGGGGTCTATGGCTACACCTTC. This encodes CASSPGVYGYTF.

This chain joins TRBV6-5 and TRBJ2-4; D is possibly TRBD1 (6 bases). Germline V gene lookup returns CDR1 MNHEY and CDR2 SVGAGI. The CDR3 has 15 amino acids. V gave up 6 bases and J gave up 4 bases, with 16 bases separating them. CDR3 nucleotides: TGTGCCAGCAGGGGTACTGGGCAGGGGAAAAACATTCAGTACTTC. This encodes CASRGTGQGKNIQYF.

This chain connects TRBV6-5 to TRBJ1-6; D is perhaps TRBD1 (6 bases). V was cut by 5 bases and J by 7 bases, with 15 bases left in between. Germline V CDR1 and CDR2: MNHEY, SVGAGI. This CDR3 has 15 amino acids. The CDR3 here is CASSPNRVINSPLHF. CDR3 DNA sequence: TGTGCCAGCAGTCCTAACAGGGTTATAAATTCACCCCTCCACTTT.

In DNA, the CDR3 is TGTGCCAGCAGGCAAGAGACAGGGTATGGCTACACCTTC. Residues: CASRQETGYGYTF. The chain uses TRBV6-5 and TRBJ1-2, with 7 positions matching TRBD1. From germline, CDR1 is MNHEY and CDR2 SVGAGI. The trim removed 6 bases at V and 5 bases at J, leaving 6 bases unmatched. CDR3 size: 13 residues.

The J gene is TRBJ1-5, the V gene TRBV7-2; tentative D call: TRBD1 (5 bases). The germline V gene encodes CDR1 SGHTA and CDR2 FQGNSA. CDR3 length equals 14 residues. With 2 bases removed from V and 2 bases from J, the gap between germline ends came to 7 bases. The CDR3 reads CASSLQGGNQPQHF. In DNA form, the CDR3 reads TGTGCCAGCAGCTTACAGGGCGGCAATCAGCCCCAGCATTTT.

The chain carries TRBV29-1 and TRBJ1-1; the D gene is possibly TRBD1 (5 bases). Germline CDR1 reads SQVTM; CDR2 reads ANQGSEA. Trimming cost V 2 bases and J 6 bases, with 13 bases left between them. The CDR3 consists of 13 residues. The CDR3 is CSVEFGGTPEAFF. CDR3 DNA: TGCAGCGTTGAATTTGGGGGGACCCCTGAAGCTTTCTTT.

The V call is TRBV6-1, the J call TRBJ1-2; a possible D gene is TRBD1 (6 bases). CDR3 length: 14 amino acids. CDR1 is MNHNS and CDR2 is SASEGT in the germline V gene. The V gene lost 6 bases and the J gene lost 3 bases, with 14 bases spanning the gap. The CDR3 DNA reads as TGTGCCAGCAGCACAGGGCATCAGGACTATGGCTACACCTTC. It is translated as CASSTGHQDYGYTF.

The J gene is TRBJ2-3, the V gene TRBV30; no reliable D call. There are 11 residues in the CDR3. Germline CDR1 and CDR2: GTSNPN and SVGIG (reference sequence). V was clipped by 2 bases and J by 6 bases, with 6 bases between them. The CDR3 is CAWSNADTQYF. The CDR3 nucleotides are TGTGCCTGGAGTAATGCGGATACGCAGTATTTT.

J is TRBJ1-2 and V is TRBV6-5; weak D call: TRBD1 (6 bases). The CDR3 is made up of 14 amino acids. Looked up from germline, CDR1 is MNHEY and CDR2 is SVGAGI. The V end was cut by 8 bases, the J end by 2 bases, with 15 bases between. For the CDR3, the DNA is TGTGCCAGCGCGGGGGCAGGGTCGAACTATGGCTACACCTTC. It translates to CASAGAGSNYGYTF.

The chain joins TRBV14 to TRBJ2-1, with D maybe TRBD2 (7 bases). This CDR3 has 16 amino acids. V lost 4 bases, J lost 5 bases, and 18 bases lay in between. Per germline, CDR1 SGHDN and CDR2 FVKESK. Here the CDR3 DNA reads TGTGCCAGCAGCCCCGCGGGGGCAGGGAGGGACAATGAGCAGTTCTTC. This codes for CASSPAGAGRDNEQFF. The complete variable domain, with remaining parts taken from reference TRBV14 and TRBJ2-1, reads EAGVTQFPSHSVIEKGQTVTLRCDPISGHDNLYWYRRVMGKEIKFLLHFVKESKQDESGMPNNRFLAERTGGTYSTLKVQPAELEDSGVYFCASSPAGAGRDNEQFFGPGTRLTVL.

The gene calls are TRBV30 and TRBJ2-2, with TRBD2 matching over 14 bases. Germline CDR1 reads GTSNPN; CDR2 reads SVGIG (reference sequence). With 5 bases clipped from V and 0 bases from J, the junction kept 5 bases outside the gene matches. The CDR3 covers 17 residues. The CDR3 DNA reads as TGTGCCTGGCGAGGACTAGCGGGAGGTTCGAACACCGGGGAGCTGTTTTTT. It translates to CAWRGLAGGSNTGELFF. The variable domain in full, completed from reference TRBV30 and TRBJ2-2, reads SQTIHQWPATLVQPVGSPLSLECTVEGTSNPNLYWYRQAAGRGLQLLFYSVGIGQISSEVPQNLSASRPQDRQFILSSKKLLLSDSGFYLCAWRGLAGGSNTGELFFGEGSRLTVL.

The gene calls are TRBV15 and TRBJ2-1; 7 nucleotides match TRBD2. Looked up from germline, CDR1 is LNHNV and CDR2 is YYDKDF (reference sequence). CDR3 length equals 15 residues. V shed 8 bases, J shed 3 bases, and the junction held 10 bases outside the gene matches. CDR3 bases: TGTGCCACCCGGGGCTCGGGAGGCTTCTACAATGAGCAGTTCTTC. It codes for CATRGSGGFYNEQFF.